A single T cell receptor (beta chain) is shown here with its context. Its antigen is not known. The data belong to a study of vaccination and CD4 T cells after COVID-19. The wider study: The interval from dose two to post-vaccine sampling had a median of approximately 70 days, and it ranged from 14 to 241. Overlapping spike peptides from SARS-CoV-2, HCoV-NL63, HCoV-OC43 and HCoV-229E served to stimulate the cells.

Treatment defined: approximately 10-day PBMC culture with coronavirus spike peptide pools or control peptides (ViraFEST assay). Before TCRs were sequenced, ViraFEST expanded antigen-specific T cells with peptide pools. The CDR3 consists of 17 residues. The J segment lost 1 base and the V segment lost 6 bases, leaving 7 bases of the junction unmatched. The Oncomine TCR Beta short-read assay sequenced DNA from cultured CD4+ T cells. MiXCR, run by TCRdb on the PCR reads, gives a single entry per CDR3 protein. The table lists 15,000 or so distinct CDR3 sequences, around 44% of them singletons, with less than 9% in the top ten.

The receptor comes from a human donor who had recovered from COVID-19. V usage is TRBV12-3 or TRBV12-4 and J usage is TRBJ1-5; TRBD1 matches at 12 bases. The material sequenced was CD4+ T cells from blood, cultured in vitro. Here the CDR3 reads CASRRDRGQRSNQPQHF. The DNA for the CDR3 is TGTGCCAGCAGGCGGGACAGGGGGCAAAGAAGCAATCAGCCCCAGCATTTT.